Below are 7 T cell receptor beta chains sequenced from a single sample in a study of blood T cells in healthy people across ages. A second PCR, run for 7 to 11 cycles, used a sample-barcoded 5' primer plus a J-beta primer mix. TCRdb independently ran MiXCR on the 5' RACE reads; one entry per CDR3 protein. The table shows 1.2 million to 1.5 million distinct CDR3 sequences, with 40% to 50% occurring only once. What was sequenced was blood. The source of these receptors is a woman aged 18-29 years in good health.

This sequence joins TRBV5-8 and TRBJ1-2; 7 positions agree with TRBD1. The V and J ends lost 4 bases and 5 bases, in that order; junction bases with no gene match: 8. CDR3 length: 14 residues. CDR1 and CDR2 from the germline V gene are SGHTS and YDEGEE. The CDR3 nucleotides are TGTGCCAGCAGCCAAAACAGGGGACGATATGGCTACACCTTC. Translated, it gives CASSQNRGRYGYTF.

This clonotype turned up a few times. This chain joins TRBV5-1 and TRBJ2-3, with 13 bases identical to TRBD2. Looked up from germline, CDR1 is SGHRS and CDR2 is YFSETQ. Unmatched junction bases numbered 25, after V lost 6 bases and J lost 3 bases. The CDR3 runs 22 residues. CDR3 loop: CASNRAGTGRTSGRRGTDTQYF. The CDR3 DNA follows: TGCGCCAGCAACCGAGCCGGGACAGGCAGGACTAGCGGGAGACGCGGAACAGATACGCAGTATTTT. Full variable domain (missing parts from reference TRBV5-1 and TRBJ2-3): KAGVTQTPRYLIKTRGQQVTLSCSPISGHRSVSWYQQTPGQGLQFLFEYFSETQRNKGNFPGRFSGRQFSNSRSEMNVSTLELGDSALYLCASNRAGTGRTSGRRGTDTQYFGPGTRLTVL.

This chain connects TRBV28 to TRBJ1-2; D is possibly TRBD1 (6 bases). Deletions cut 4 bases from V and 4 bases from J, with 22 bases between. The germline gives CDR1 MDHEN, CDR2 SYDVKM. The CDR3 length is 17 residues. CDR3: CASSWTGLVGAAYGYTF. CDR3 DNA: TGTGCCAGCAGTTGGACCGGTCTTGTGGGGGCTGCCTATGGCTACACCTTC.

The chain uses TRBV20-1 and TRBJ2-1, with 7 bases fitting TRBD2. The CDR3 has 15 amino acids. V lost 0 bases and J lost 3; bases outside the gene matches: 5. Germline CDR1 is DFQATT and CDR2 is SNEGSKA (reference sequence). In DNA, the CDR3 is TGCAGTGCTAGAGATTTCGGGAGGAACTACAATGAGCAGTTCTTC. This encodes CSARDFGRNYNEQFF.

The table lists this clonotype with many counts. The rearrangement links TRBV4-1 to TRBJ1-5, with D hard to call. CDR3 length: 14 amino acids. The V end was cut by 4 bases, the J end by 4 bases, with 11 bases between. CDR1 and CDR2 (germline): MGHRA, YSYEKL. The CDR3 nucleotides read TGCGCCAGCAGCCCCGACGGCAGGAATCAGCCCCAGCATTTT. It translates to CASSPDGRNQPQHF.

V and J are TRBV4-2 and TRBJ2-3; 7 nucleotides line up with TRBD1. CDR1 is LGHNA and CDR2 is YNFKEQ in the germline V gene. The CDR3 is 20 residues long. With V trimmed by 4 bases and J by 4 bases, 23 bases remained unmatched. The CDR3 DNA reads TGTGCCAGCAGCCGGAATTTAATTAGGCAGGGGGTTATAGGGCCAGATACGCAGTATTTT. Its protein product is CASSRNLIRQGVIGPDTQYF.

This sequence joins TRBV3-1 and TRBJ2-4; TRBD2 is a possible D gene (5 bases). The DNA end lines up better with TRBJ2-5; the J call may be wrong. The germline CDR1 and CDR2 sequences are LGHDT and YNNKEL (reference sequence). CDR3 size: 17 residues. The CDR3 region is CASSQDGGAESRQTQYF. CDR3 DNA: TGTGCCAGCAGCCAAGATGGAGGAGCGGAAAGTCGCCAGACCCAGTACTTC.